These 26 T cell receptor beta chains were sequenced from one sample in a study of cytomegalovirus exposure and HLA in healthy donors. Sequencing was performed with immunoSEQ multiplex PCR; in TCRdb, only in-frame clones are kept and a portion is missing. The data contain about 200,000 clones, roughly 84% of them singletons. Material: PBMCs. Receptor source: a woman under 30 in good health and CMV-seropositive.

This clone was detected only a few times. The J gene is TRBJ2-7, the V gene TRBV5-4, with D hard to call. Deletions cut 6 bases from V and 7 bases from J, with 14 bases between. CDR3 length: 12 residues. CDR1 is SGHNT, CDR2 YYREEE, per germline (reference sequence). The CDR3 DNA sequence: TGTGCCAGCACCCTATCATTGAGGGAGCAGTACTTC. It encodes CASTLSLREQYF. Looking up the rest from reference TRBV5-4 and TRBJ2-7 gives the full variable domain: ETGVTQSPTHLIKTRGQQVTLRCSSQSGHNTVSWYQQALGQGPQFIFQYYREEENGRGNFPPRFSGLQFPNYSSELNVNALELDDSALYLCASTLSLREQYFGPGTRLTVT.

The rearrangement links TRBV9 to TRBJ2-7, with 8 bases aligning to TRBD2. The trim removed 4 bases at V and 1 base at J, leaving 13 bases unmatched. Germline values: CDR1 SGDLS, CDR2 YYNGEE. CDR3 length: 17 residues. The CDR3 loop reads CASSLDPAGATSYEQYF. In DNA, the CDR3 is TGTGCCAGCAGCCTCGACCCAGCGGGAGCTACATCCTACGAGCAGTACTTC.

CDR3 nucleotides: TGTGCCAGCAGCCCCCGGACAGGGTTAGCCAAAAACATTCAGTACTTC. Its protein product is CASSPRTGLAKNIQYF. V gene TRBV9 combines with J gene TRBJ2-4, with 8 bases matching TRBD1. The CDR3 contains 16 residues. J lost 0 bases, V lost 4 bases, and 6 bases had no gene match. Germline V CDR1 and CDR2: SGDLS, YYNGEE.

The rearrangement uses TRBV5-1 and TRBJ2-1; 12 bases are shared with TRBD2. CDR1 is SGHRS and CDR2 is YFSETQ in the germline V gene. J gave up 7 bases and V 0 bases, and 5 bases lay outside the gene matches. The CDR3 sequence is 16 residues long. The CDR3 here is CASSLASGTSGNEQFF. DNA of the CDR3: TGCGCCAGCAGCTTGGCCTCAGGGACTAGCGGGAATGAGCAGTTCTTC.

The V gene is TRBV30, the J gene TRBJ1-2; 7 bases align to TRBD1. After removal of 3 bases from V and 5 bases from J, the junction contained 12 bases not matched to a gene. The CDR3 spans 15 residues. CDR1 GTSNPN and CDR2 SVGIG come from the germline V gene (reference sequence). DNA for the CDR3: TGTGCCTGGAGGTGGGACAGAGACCCTTTTTATGGCTACACCTTC. This sequence encodes CAWRWDRDPFYGYTF.

In this sample, this clone turned up a few times. The J gene is TRBJ2-2, the V gene TRBV6-5; 8 bases map to TRBD2. Trimming removed 0 bases from V and 4 bases from J; junction bases left unmatched: 4. Germline CDR1 is MNHEY and CDR2 is SVGAGI. The CDR3 has 16 amino acids. The CDR3 sequence: CASSYSAGGLTGELFF. CDR3 in DNA: TGTGCCAGCAGTTACTCCGCGGGAGGCCTCACCGGGGAGCTGTTTTTT.

This chain uses TRBV7-3 with TRBJ2-1, with TRBD2 matching over 7 bases. The germline CDR1 and CDR2 sequences are SGHTA and FQGTGA. CDR3 size: 16 residues. V gave up 2 bases and J gave up 0 bases; unmatched junction bases: 4. As DNA, the CDR3 is TGTGCCAGCAGCTTATGGGGCGGGAGCTCCTACAATGAGCAGTTCTTC. This codes for CASSLWGGSSYNEQFF.

The chain recombines TRBV9 with TRBJ2-1; 8 bases fit TRBD2. With 0 bases clipped from V and 6 bases from J, the junction kept 8 bases outside the gene matches. There are 16 residues in the CDR3. From germline, CDR1 is SGDLS and CDR2 YYNGEE. The CDR3 DNA follows: TGTGCCAGCAGCGTAGACCGGTCGGGAGGGGGCAATGAGCAGTTCTTC. Encoded protein: CASSVDRSGGGNEQFF.

The chain employs TRBV7-9 and TRBJ2-3; 11 bases are shared with TRBD2. Germline V CDR1 and CDR2: SEHNR, FQNEAQ (reference sequence). The CDR3 spans 16 residues. V lost 5 bases and J lost 0; bases outside the gene matches: 4. Here the CDR3 DNA reads TGTGCCAGCAGCCCCCCTAGCGGGAGGAGCACAGATACGCAGTATTTT. Its protein product is CASSPPSGRSTDTQYF.

V gene TRBV27 combines with J gene TRBJ2-7, with TRBD2 as a possible D gene (5 bases). V was trimmed by 1 base and J by 0 bases, leaving 16 bases between them. The CDR3 runs to 17 residues. CDR1 and CDR2 from the germline V gene are MNHEY and SMNVEV (reference sequence). CDR3 in amino acids: CASSLYPSGIRSYEQYF. The CDR3 DNA reads as TGTGCCAGCAGTTTATACCCCAGCGGAATTCGCTCCTACGAGCAGTACTTC.

V gene TRBV7-2 combines with J gene TRBJ1-2, with 7 bases fitting TRBD1. This CDR3 contains 15 residues. V was pared by 0 bases and J by 5 bases, with 6 bases of the junction left unmatched. Germline V lookup: CDR1 SGHTA, CDR2 FQGNSA. The DNA of the CDR3 is TGTGCCAGCAGCTTAGCGTTGGCCAGGGGGTATGGCTACACCTTC. It translates to CASSLALARGYGYTF.

The V gene is TRBV5-4, the J gene TRBJ2-3, with D maybe TRBD2 (6 bases). Germline V gene data show CDR1 as SGHNT and CDR2 as YYREEE (reference sequence). CDR3 length: 15 residues. Trimming left V 4 bases short and J 2 bases short, with 14 bases between. CDR3 DNA: TGTGCCAGCAGCCGGCCGGGACTTACCACAGATACGCAGTATTTT. Translated, it gives CASSRPGLTTDTQYF. Variable domain in full (rest from reference TRBV5-4 and TRBJ2-3): ETGVTQSPTHLIKTRGQQVTLRCSSQSGHNTVSWYQQALGQGPQFIFQYYREEENGRGNFPPRFSGLQFPNYSSELNVNALELDDSALYLCASSRPGLTTDTQYFGPGTRLTVL.

The J gene is TRBJ2-5, the V gene TRBV28; 12 bases match TRBD2. J gave up 4 bases and V 6 bases, and 12 bases lay outside the gene matches. The CDR3 has 17 residues. Germline CDR1 is MDHEN and CDR2 is SYDVKM. The CDR3 sequence: CASSSASGRARGETQYF. In DNA form, the CDR3 reads TGTGCCAGCAGCTCCGCTAGCGGGAGGGCCAGGGGAGAGACCCAGTACTTC.

The chain joins TRBV5-6 to TRBJ1-4, with 11 positions matching TRBD1. The CDR3 sequence is 18 residues long. The trim removed 1 base at V and 0 bases at J, leaving 5 bases unmatched. CDR1 is SGHDT and CDR2 is YYEEEE in the germline V gene. The DNA of the CDR3 is TGTGCCAGCAGCTTGTTTGGACAGGGGGCTGCAACTAATGAAAAACTGTTTTTT. Protein: CASSLFGQGAATNEKLFF.

The V and J genes are TRBV4-1 and TRBJ2-6; a possible D gene is TRBD1 (6 bases). V was cut by 4 bases and J by 1 base, with 11 bases left in between. Germline CDR1 reads MGHRA; CDR2 reads YSYEKL. CDR3 length: 16 residues. CDR3 DNA: TGCGCCAGCAGCCTTACAAGGGGGTCTGGGGCCAACGTCCTGACTTTC. Its translation: CASSLTRGSGANVLTF.

The CDR3 loop reads CASSRRGGVAGANVLTF. The CDR3 nucleotides are TGTGCCAGCAGCCGTCGAGGGGGCGTCGCTGGGGCCAACGTCCTGACTTTC. V gene TRBV5-4 combines with J gene TRBJ2-6; 7 bases are a match to TRBD1. The CDR3 contains 17 residues. Trimming cost V 4 bases and J 2 bases; bases outside gene matches: 9. The germline CDR1 and CDR2 sequences are SGHNT and YYREEE (reference sequence).

The V call is TRBV5-1, the J call TRBJ2-3, with D tentatively TRBD2 (6 bases). The germline V gene has CDR1 SGHRS and CDR2 YFSETQ. CDR3 length equals 17 residues. V lost 4 bases to trimming and J lost 6 bases, with 24 bases between them. The CDR3 is CASSLTSGTATADTQYF. The CDR3 DNA reads TGCGCCAGCAGCCTCACCTCCGGGACTGCTACGGCGGATACGCAGTATTTT.

The chain joins TRBV29-1 to TRBJ1-3; D uncertain. Germline V gene lookup returns CDR1 SQVTM and CDR2 ANQGSEA. The CDR3 spans 13 residues. Trimming took off 2 bases at V and 0 bases at J, with 5 bases between the two ends. This CDR3 reads CSVEYSSGNTIYF. Here the CDR3 DNA reads TGCAGCGTTGAATACAGCTCTGGAAACACCATATATTTT.

The gene calls are TRBV2 and TRBJ2-7; 10 bases are a match to TRBD1. CDR3 size: 13 residues. J was trimmed by 4 bases and V by 6 bases; bases with no gene match: 3. CDR1 and CDR2 (germline): SNHLY, FYNNEI. DNA for the CDR3: TGTGCCAGCAGAGGGGACAGGGGTTACGAGCAGTACTTC. Translated, it gives CASRGDRGYEQYF.

In regard to this clone: The same CDR3 can be traced to other DNA sequences in this sample. The chain combines TRBV27 with TRBJ2-1, with a possible D match to TRBD2 (5 bases). Germline values: CDR1 MNHEY, CDR2 SMNVEV (reference sequence). Trimming stripped 2 bases from V and 4 bases from J, with 12 bases between. The CDR3 runs to 15 residues. CDR3 residues: CASSLGGSSYNEQFF. CDR3 bases: TGTGCCAGCAGTTTAGGTGGGAGCTCGTACAATGAGCAGTTCTTC.

The CDR3 loop is CASSFWGQGNTEAFF. In DNA form, the CDR3 reads TGTGCCAGTAGTTTCTGGGGCCAGGGGAACACTGAAGCTTTCTTT. The chain recombines TRBV19 with TRBJ1-1; D is possibly TRBD1 (5 bases). Trimming removed 5 bases at V and 1 base at J, with 14 bases between. Looked up from germline, CDR1 is LNHDA and CDR2 is SQIVND (reference sequence). This CDR3 has 15 residues.

The genes are TRBV6-5 and TRBJ1-5; perhaps TRBD1 as D (6 bases). In germline, CDR1 is MNHEY, CDR2 SVGAGI. Trimming pared 7 bases from V and 7 bases from J, leaving 14 bases between. This CDR3 has 13 residues. For the CDR3, the DNA is TGTGCCAGCAATTCCAACAGGGACCAGCCCCAGCATTTT. It encodes CASNSNRDQPQHF.

The V call is TRBV11-2, the J call TRBJ1-4, with TRBD1 matching over 8 bases. This CDR3 is 16 amino acids long. Per the germline V gene, CDR1 is SGHAT and CDR2 is FQNNGV. J was trimmed by 5 bases and V by 6 bases; bases with no gene match: 11. CDR3: CASRSSQGARNEKLFF. CDR3 nucleotides: TGTGCCAGCAGGTCCTCTCAGGGGGCAAGAAATGAAAAACTGTTTTTT.

This chain connects TRBV29-1 to TRBJ2-1, with D possibly matching TRBD2 (5 bases). Germline CDR1 reads SQVTM; CDR2 reads ANQGSEA. The V end lost 4 bases, the J end lost 6 bases, and 13 bases lay between the germline ends. The CDR3 loop spans 13 amino acids. CDR3 amino acids: CSVGPSGSNEQFF. The CDR3, as DNA: TGCAGCGTTGGACCTTCTGGGAGCAATGAGCAGTTCTTC.

The chain combines TRBV28 with TRBJ2-3; D is possibly TRBD1 (6 bases). The CDR3 contains 16 residues. CDR1 and CDR2 from the germline V gene are MDHEN and SYDVKM. V dropped 2 bases and J dropped 0 bases, with 12 bases sitting between them. CDR3 residues: CASSLGTGLSTDTQYF. For the CDR3, the DNA is TGTGCCAGCAGTTTAGGTACAGGGCTTAGCACAGATACGCAGTATTTT. The full variable domain, in which reference TRBV28 and TRBJ2-3 provide the parts outside the CDR3, is DVKVTQSSRYLVKRTGEKVFLECVQDMDHENMFWYRQDPGLGLRLIYFSYDVKMKEKGDIPEGYSVSREKKERFSLILESASTNQTSMYLCASSLGTGLSTDTQYFGPGTRLTVL.

The V call is TRBV4-2, the J call TRBJ2-3; TRBD2 agrees at 11 bases. The germline V gene encodes CDR1 LGHNA and CDR2 YNFKEQ. The CDR3 has 16 amino acids. V lost 4 bases to trimming and J lost 4 bases; unmatched junction nucleotides: 7. Here the CDR3 DNA reads TGTGCCAGCAGCCCCACTAGCGGGAGTTGGTCAGATACGCAGTATTTT. Its protein is CASSPTSGSWSDTQYF.